In its sample, the clone carrying this TCR beta chain was seen many times. What it recognizes is unknown. CDR3-region Arm-PCR and iRepertoire HTBI primers produced the TCR beta libraries. TCRdb analysed the multiplex PCR reads with MiXCR anew, one entry per CDR3 protein. Found here are about 420,000 distinct CDR3 sequences, roughly 17% of them singletons; the top ten hold around 23%. Time point reported: newly diagnosed GD, antithyroid drugs for less than 3 months. Construction of the TCR library relied on RNA isolated from PBMCs. These data originate in a study of regulatory T cells in long-lasting Graves disease. Findings of the study overall: Less diverse TCR repertoires were seen in persistent Graves' patients than in newly diagnosed ones.

These sequences were also reported in another study, on T cells in Graves' hyperthyroidism and ophthalmopathy. This second study notes: First-round RT-PCR of the TCR CDR3 relied on the HTBI primer set.

The source material was peripheral blood mononuclear cells (PBMCs), sampled at new diagnosis, from a patient treated with antithyroid drugs. This clonotype was obtained from a woman between 18 and 30 years old with Graves disease.

CDR3 sequence: CSARDSWQNYNEQFF. The CDR3 DNA sequence: TGCAGTGCTAGAGATAGTTGGCAGAACTACAATGAGCAGTTCTTC. The J gene is TRBJ2-1, the V gene TRBV20-1; D is ambiguous. The CDR3 length is 15 residues. Germline loops: CDR1 DFQATT, CDR2 SNEGSKA (reference sequence). The V and J ends lost 0 bases and 3 bases respectively, with 12 bases between them.